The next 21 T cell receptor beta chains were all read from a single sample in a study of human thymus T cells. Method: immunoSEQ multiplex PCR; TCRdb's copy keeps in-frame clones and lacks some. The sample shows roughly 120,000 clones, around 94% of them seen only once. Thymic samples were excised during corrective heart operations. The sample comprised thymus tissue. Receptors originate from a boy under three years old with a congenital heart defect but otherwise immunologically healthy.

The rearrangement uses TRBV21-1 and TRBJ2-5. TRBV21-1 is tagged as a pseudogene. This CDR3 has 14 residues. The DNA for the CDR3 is TGTGCCAGTGGCATTCAGGAAAAGGGAGAGACCCAGTACTTC. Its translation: CASGIQEKGETQYF.

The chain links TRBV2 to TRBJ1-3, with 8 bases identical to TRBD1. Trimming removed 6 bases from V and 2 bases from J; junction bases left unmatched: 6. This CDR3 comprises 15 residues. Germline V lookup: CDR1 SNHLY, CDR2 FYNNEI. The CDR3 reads CASSGTGSPGNTIYF. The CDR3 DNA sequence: TGTGCCAGCAGCGGGACAGGATCACCTGGAAACACCATATATTTT. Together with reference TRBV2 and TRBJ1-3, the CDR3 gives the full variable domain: EPEVTQTPSHQVTQMGQEVILRCVPISNHLYFYWYRQILGQKVEFLVSFYNNEISEKSEIFDDQFSVERPDGSNFTLKIRSTKLEDSAMYFCASSGTGSPGNTIYFGEGSWLTVV.

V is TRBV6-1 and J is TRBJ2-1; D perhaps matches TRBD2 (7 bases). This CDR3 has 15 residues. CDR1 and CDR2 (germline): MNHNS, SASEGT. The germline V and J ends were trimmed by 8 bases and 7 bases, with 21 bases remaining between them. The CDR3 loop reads CASCVRGGLLNEQFF. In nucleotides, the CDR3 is TGTGCCAGCTGCGTTAGGGGGGGCCTGTTGAATGAGCAGTTCTTC.

The CDR3 region is CASSQESLAQAYEQYF. The CDR3 coding sequence is TGCGCCAGCAGCCAAGAGAGTTTGGCACAGGCCTACGAGCAGTACTTC. The V and J genes are TRBV4-3 and TRBJ2-7; D might be TRBD1 (5 bases). The CDR3 consists of 16 residues. V dropped 0 bases and J dropped 2 bases, with 14 bases sitting between them. Per the germline V gene, CDR1 is LGHNA and CDR2 is YSLEER.

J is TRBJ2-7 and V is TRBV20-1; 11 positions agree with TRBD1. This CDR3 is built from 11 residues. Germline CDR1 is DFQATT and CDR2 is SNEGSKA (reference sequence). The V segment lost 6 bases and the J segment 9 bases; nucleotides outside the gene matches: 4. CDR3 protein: CSAMGQGVQYF. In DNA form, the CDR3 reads TGCAGTGCCATGGGACAGGGGGTGCAGTACTTC.

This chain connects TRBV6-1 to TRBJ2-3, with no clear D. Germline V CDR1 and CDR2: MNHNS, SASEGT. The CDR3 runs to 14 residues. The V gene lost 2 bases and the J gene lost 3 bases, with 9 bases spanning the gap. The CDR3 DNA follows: TGTGCCAGCAGTGAAAAAGTGCTGACAGATACGCAGTATTTT. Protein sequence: CASSEKVLTDTQYF.

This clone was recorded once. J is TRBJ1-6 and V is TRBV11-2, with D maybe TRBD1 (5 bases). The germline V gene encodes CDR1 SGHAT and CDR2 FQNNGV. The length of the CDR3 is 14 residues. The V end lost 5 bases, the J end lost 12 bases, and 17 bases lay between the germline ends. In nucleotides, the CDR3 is TGTGCCAGCAGCGCCACGGGGCCGCCAAAACCCCTCCACTTT. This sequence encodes CASSATGPPKPLHF.

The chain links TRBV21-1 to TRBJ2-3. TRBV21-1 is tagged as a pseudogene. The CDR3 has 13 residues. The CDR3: CASSKPFTDTQYF. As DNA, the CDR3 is TGTGCCAGCAGCAAGCCCTTCACAGATACGCAGTATTTT.

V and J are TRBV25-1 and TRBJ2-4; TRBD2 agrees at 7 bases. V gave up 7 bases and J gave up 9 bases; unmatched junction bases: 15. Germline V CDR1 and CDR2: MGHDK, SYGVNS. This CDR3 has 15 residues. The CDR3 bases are TGTGCCAGCACCTTTTTAGGGGAGGGGAAATGCATTCAGTACTTC. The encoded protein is CASTFLGEGKCIQYF.

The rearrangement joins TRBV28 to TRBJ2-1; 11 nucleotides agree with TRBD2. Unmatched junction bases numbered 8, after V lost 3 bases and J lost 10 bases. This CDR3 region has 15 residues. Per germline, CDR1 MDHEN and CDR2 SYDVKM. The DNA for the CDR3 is TGTGCCAGCAGTTTGAGGCTAGCGGGGGGCGAGGAGCAGTTCTTC. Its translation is CASSLRLAGGEEQFF.

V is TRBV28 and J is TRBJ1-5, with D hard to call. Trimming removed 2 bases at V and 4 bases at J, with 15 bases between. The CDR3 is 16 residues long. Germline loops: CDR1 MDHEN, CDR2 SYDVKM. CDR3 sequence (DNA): TGTGCCAGCAGTTTAATTTGGCCCCTCCTGAATCAGCCCCAGCATTTT. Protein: CASSLIWPLLNQPQHF.

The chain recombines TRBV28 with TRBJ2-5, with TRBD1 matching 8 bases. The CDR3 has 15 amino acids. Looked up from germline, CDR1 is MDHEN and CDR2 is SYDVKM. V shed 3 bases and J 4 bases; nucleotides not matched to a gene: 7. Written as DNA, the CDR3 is TGTGCCAGCAGTTTTCTGGACAGGGCGGGAGAGACCCAGTACTTC. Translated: CASSFLDRAGETQYF.

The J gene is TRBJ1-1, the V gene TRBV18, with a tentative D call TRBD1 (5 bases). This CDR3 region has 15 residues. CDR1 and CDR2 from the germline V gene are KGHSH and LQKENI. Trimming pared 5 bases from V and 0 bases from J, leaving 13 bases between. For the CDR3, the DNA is TGTGCCAGCTCAGCGGCAGGGCTTATGAACACTGAAGCTTTCTTT. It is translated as CASSAAGLMNTEAFF.

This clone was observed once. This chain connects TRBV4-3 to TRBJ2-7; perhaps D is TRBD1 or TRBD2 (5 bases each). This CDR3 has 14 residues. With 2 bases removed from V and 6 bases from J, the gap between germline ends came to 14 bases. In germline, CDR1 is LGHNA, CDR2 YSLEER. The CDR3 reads CASSQFSLRGEQYF. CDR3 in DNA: TGCGCCAGCAGCCAATTTTCCTTGAGGGGCGAGCAGTACTTC.

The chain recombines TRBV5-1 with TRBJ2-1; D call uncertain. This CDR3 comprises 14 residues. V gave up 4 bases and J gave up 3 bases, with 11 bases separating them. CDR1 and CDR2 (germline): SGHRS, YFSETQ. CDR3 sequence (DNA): TGCGCCAGCAGCCGGCGCTCAGACTACAATGAGCAGTTCTTC. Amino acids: CASSRRSDYNEQFF.

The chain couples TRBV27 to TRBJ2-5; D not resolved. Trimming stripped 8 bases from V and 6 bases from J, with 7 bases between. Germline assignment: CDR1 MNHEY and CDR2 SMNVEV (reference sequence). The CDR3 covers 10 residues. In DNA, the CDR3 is TGTGCCAGCGGACGGAAGACCCAGTACTTC. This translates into CASGRKTQYF.

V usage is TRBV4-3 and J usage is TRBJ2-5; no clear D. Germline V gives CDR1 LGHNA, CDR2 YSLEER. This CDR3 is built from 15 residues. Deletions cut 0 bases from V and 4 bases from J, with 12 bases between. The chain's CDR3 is CASSQEFHERETQYF. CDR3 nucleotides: TGCGCCAGCAGCCAAGAATTCCACGAACGAGAGACCCAGTACTTC.

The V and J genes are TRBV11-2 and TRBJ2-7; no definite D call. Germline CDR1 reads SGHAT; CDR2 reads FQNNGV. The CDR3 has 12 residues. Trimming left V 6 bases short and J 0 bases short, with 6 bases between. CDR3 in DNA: TGTGCCAGCAGGCGGAGCTCCTACGAGCAGTACTTC. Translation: CASRRSSYEQYF.

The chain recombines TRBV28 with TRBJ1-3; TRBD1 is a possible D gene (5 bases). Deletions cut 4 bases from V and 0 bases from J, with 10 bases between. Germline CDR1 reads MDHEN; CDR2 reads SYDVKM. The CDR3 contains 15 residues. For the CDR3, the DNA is TGTGCCAGCAGTTCCAGGGAACCCTCTGGAAACACCATATATTTT. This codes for CASSSREPSGNTIYF.

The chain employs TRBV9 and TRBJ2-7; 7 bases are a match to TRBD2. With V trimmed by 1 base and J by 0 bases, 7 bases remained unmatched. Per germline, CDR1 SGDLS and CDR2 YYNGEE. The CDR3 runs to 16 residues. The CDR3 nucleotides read TGTGCCAGCAGCGTATCTCGGGGGGTCCTCTCCTACGAGCAGTACTTC. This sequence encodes CASSVSRGVLSYEQYF. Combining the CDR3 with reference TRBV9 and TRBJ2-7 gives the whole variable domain DSGVTQTPKHLITATGQRVTLRCSPRSGDLSVYWYQQSLDQGLQFLIQYYNGEERAKGNILERFSAQQFPDLHSELNLSSLELGDSALYFCASSVSRGVLSYEQYFGPGTRLTVT.

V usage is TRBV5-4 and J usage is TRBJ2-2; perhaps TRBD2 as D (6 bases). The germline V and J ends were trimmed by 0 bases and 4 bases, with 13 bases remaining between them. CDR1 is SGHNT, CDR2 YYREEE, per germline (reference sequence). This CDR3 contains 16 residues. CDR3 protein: CASSLERLVGTGELFF. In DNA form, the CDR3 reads TGTGCCAGCAGCTTGGAACGACTAGTAGGCACCGGGGAGCTGTTTTTT.